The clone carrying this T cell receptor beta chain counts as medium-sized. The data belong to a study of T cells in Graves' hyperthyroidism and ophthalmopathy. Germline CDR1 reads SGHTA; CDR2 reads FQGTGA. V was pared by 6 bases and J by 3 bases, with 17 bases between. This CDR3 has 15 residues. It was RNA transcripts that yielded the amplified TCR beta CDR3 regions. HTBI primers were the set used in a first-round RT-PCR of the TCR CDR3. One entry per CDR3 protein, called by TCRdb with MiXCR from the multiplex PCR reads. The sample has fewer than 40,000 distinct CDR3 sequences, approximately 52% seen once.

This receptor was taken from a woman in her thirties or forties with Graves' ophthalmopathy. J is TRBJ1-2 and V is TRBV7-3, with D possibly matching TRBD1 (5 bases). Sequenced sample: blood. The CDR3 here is CASRSRDGAHYGYTF. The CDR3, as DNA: TGTGCCAGCAGGTCTCGGGACGGAGCTCACTATGGCTACACCTTC.